The T cell receptor (beta chain) under discussion was sequenced for a study of blood T cell repertoires in COVID-19. Across the whole study: Sites across the United States, Italy and Spain contributed samples from acute and convalescent COVID-19. Sample material is recorded as cDNA or gDNA derived from T cells, B-cell-depleted T cells, or PBMCs.

Losses at the gene ends were 3 bases for V and 1 base for J; bases not matched to a gene: 2. Germline assignment: CDR1 MNHEY and CDR2 SMNVEV (reference sequence). The CDR3 covers 14 residues. Original methodology: The assay estimated nucleated cells by amplifying reference gene primers. The data were produced by immunoSEQ multiplex PCR, yet TCRdb's version contains in-frame clones alone and is incomplete. V and J calls and clone size follow that table, whereas D and trimming were derived from the DNA. This sample yields around 78,000 clones, of which 80% to 95% are seen a single time; more than 0.85% belongs to the top ten.

The receptor's source is a woman in her forties or fifties in a cohort sampled during active COVID-19. The chain recombines TRBV27 with TRBJ1-2, with 7 nucleotides matching TRBD1. The material sequenced was peripheral blood. The CDR3, as DNA: TGTGCCAGCAGTTTCAGACAGGGTAACTATGGCTACACCTTC. Protein: CASSFRQGNYGYTF.